This T cell receptor beta chain was captured in a study of T-cell reconstitution after alpha-beta-depleted transplantation in children. The sample holds a few counts of this clonotype. Its specificity is not known. The V segment lost 2 bases and the J segment 2 bases; nucleotides outside the gene matches: 4. The CDR3 extends over 15 amino acids. The germline V gene encodes CDR1 MNHEY and CDR2 SVGEGT. This sample's TCRbeta library carried unique molecular identifier barcodes. MiXCR, run by TCRdb on the PCR reads, gives a single entry per CDR3 protein. The repertoire has about 110,000 distinct CDR3 sequences, approximately 6.6% of them found once; the top ten carry approximately 23%. Findings and caveats of the study: Expanded graft clones numbering several hundred reportedly gave rise to alpha-beta T cells about two months after transplant. Day-60 TCRbeta diversity that was high in some patients was derived from surviving recipient T cells and thymic progenitors. Diversity and T-cell counts at one year after transplant derived mostly from new T cells.

The TCR was taken from a male patient under 10 years old who had a stem cell transplant for acute lymphoblastic leukemia, so the T cells may come from the graft donor. The sample consisted of PBMCs, mostly from graft donor cells, taken 360 days after TCRalphabeta/CD19-depleted stem cell transplant. The genes are TRBV6-2 or TRBV6-3 and TRBJ2-3; 7 nucleotides agree with TRBD2. CDR3 protein: CASSYPSGYTDTQYF. The CDR3 DNA is TGTGCCAGCAGTTACCCTAGCGGTTACACAGATACGCAGTATTTT.